The sequence of this T cell receptor beta chain was determined in a study of early T cells in non-severe SARS-CoV-2 infection. In its sample, this clonotype was seen a few times. TCRdb re-derived calls from the 5' RACE reads in MiXCR, one entry per CDR3 protein. The data hold about 100,000 distinct CDR3 sequences, with around 14% observed a single time. Looked up from germline, CDR1 is SGHVS and CDR2 is FQNEAQ. This CDR3 region has 13 residues. The V gene lost 4 bases and the J gene lost 8 bases, with 11 bases spanning the gap. The J gene is TRBJ1-4, the V gene TRBV7-8; D is unclear. Material: whole blood. The sequence was collected from an adult who was a healthcare worker with PCR-confirmed SARS-CoV-2 infection or an uninfected control (not recorded which). For the CDR3, the DNA is TGTGCCAGCAGCTCCAGGACCGGCGAAAAACTGTTTTTT. This gives the protein CASSSRTGEKLFF. The full variable domain, completed using reference TRBV7-8 and TRBJ1-4, is GAGVSQSPRYKVAKRGQDVALRCDPISGHVSLFWYQQALGQGPEFLTYFQNEAQLDKSGLPSDRFFAERPEGSVSTLKIQRTQQEDSAVYLCASSSRTGEKLFFGSGTQLSVL.